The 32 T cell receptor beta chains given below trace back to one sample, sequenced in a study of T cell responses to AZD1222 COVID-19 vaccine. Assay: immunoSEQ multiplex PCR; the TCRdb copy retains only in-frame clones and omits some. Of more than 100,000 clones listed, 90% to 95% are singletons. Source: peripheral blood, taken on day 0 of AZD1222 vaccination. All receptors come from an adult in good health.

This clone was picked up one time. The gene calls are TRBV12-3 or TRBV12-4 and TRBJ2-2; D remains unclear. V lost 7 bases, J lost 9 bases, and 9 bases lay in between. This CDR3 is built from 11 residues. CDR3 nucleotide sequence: TGTGCCAGCATGGAGTTGAGGGAGCTGTTTTTT. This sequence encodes CASMELRELFF.

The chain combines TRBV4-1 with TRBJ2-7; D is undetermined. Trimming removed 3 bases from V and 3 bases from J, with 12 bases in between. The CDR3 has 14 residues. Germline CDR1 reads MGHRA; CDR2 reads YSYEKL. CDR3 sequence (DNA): TGCGCCAGCAGCCAGGCAGGCCGGTTCTACGAGCAGTACTTC. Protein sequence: CASSQAGRFYEQYF.

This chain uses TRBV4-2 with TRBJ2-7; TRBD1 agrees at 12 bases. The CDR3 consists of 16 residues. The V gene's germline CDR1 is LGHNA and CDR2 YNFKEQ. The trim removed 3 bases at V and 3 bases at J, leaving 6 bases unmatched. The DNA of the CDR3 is TGTGCCAGCAGCCAGGGGGACAGGGGGCGATTCTACGAGCAGTACTTC. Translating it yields CASSQGDRGRFYEQYF.

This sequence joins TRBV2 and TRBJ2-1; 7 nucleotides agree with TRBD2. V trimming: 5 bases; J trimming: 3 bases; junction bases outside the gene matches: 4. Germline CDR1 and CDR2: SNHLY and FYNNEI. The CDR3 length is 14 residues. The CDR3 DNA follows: TGTGCCAGCAGTAGGTCTAGCGGCTACAATGAGCAGTTCTTC. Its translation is CASSRSSGYNEQFF.

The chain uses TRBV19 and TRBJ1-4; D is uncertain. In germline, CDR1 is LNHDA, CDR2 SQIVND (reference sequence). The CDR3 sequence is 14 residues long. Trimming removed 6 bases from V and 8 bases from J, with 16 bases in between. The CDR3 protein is CASRPPGGGEKLFF. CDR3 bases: TGTGCCAGTAGGCCTCCGGGTGGAGGAGAAAAACTGTTTTTT.

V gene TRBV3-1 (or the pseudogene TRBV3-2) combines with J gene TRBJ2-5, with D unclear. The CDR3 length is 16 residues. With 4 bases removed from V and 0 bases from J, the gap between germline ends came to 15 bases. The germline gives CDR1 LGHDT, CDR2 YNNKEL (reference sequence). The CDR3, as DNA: TGTGCCAGCAGCCGCTTGCGACGCGGATACCAAGAGACCCAGTACTTC. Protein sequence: CASSRLRRGYQETQYF.

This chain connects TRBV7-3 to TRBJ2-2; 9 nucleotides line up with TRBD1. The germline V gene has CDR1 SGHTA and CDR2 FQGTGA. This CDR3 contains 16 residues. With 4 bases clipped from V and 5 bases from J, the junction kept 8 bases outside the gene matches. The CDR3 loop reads CASSSTGGLITGELFF. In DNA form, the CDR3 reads TGTGCCAGCAGCTCTACAGGGGGCCTTATTACCGGGGAGCTGTTTTTT.

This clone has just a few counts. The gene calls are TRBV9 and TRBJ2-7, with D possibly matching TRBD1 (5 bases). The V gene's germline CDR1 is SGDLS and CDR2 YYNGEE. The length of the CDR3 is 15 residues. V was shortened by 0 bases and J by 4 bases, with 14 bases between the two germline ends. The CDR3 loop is CASSVDQGVGYEQYF. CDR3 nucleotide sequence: TGTGCCAGCAGCGTAGATCAGGGTGTGGGGTACGAGCAGTACTTC.

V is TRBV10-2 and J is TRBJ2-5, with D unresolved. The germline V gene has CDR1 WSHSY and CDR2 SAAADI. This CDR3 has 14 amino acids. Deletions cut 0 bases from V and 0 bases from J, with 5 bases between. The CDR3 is CASSESRYQETQYF. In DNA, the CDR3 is TGCGCCAGCAGTGAGTCGAGGTACCAAGAGACCCAGTACTTC.

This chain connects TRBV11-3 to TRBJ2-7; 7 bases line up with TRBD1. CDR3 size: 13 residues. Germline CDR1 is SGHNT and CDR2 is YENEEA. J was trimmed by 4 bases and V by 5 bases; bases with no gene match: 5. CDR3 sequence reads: CASSKGAAYEQYF. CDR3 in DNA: TGTGCCAGCAGCAAGGGGGCGGCGTACGAGCAGTACTTC.

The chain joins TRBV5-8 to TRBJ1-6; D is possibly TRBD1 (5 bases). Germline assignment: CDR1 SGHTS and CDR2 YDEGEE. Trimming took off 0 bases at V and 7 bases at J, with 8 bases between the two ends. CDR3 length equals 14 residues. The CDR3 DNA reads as TGTGCCAGCAGCTTGGGCAGGGAGAATTCACCCCTCCACTTT. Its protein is CASSLGRENSPLHF. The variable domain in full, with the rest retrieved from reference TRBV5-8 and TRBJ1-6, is EAGVTQSPTHLIKTRGQQATLRCSPISGHTSVYWYQQALGLGLQFLLWYDEGEERNRGNFPPRFSGRQFPNYSSELNVNALELEDSALYLCASSLGRENSPLHFGNGTRLTVT.

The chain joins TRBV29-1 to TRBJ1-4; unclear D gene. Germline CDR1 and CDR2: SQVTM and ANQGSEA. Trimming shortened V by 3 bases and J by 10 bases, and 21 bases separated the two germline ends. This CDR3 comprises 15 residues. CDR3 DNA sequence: TGCAGCGTTGAGATCGGCTCGGTCACCGGGCGAAAACTGTTTTTT. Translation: CSVEIGSVTGRKLFF.

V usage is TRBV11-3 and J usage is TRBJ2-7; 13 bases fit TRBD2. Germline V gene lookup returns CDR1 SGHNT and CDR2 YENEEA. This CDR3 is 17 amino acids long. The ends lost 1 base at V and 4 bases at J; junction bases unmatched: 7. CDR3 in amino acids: CASSLAGTSGAGYEQYF. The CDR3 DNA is TGTGCCAGCAGCTTAGCGGGGACTAGCGGGGCCGGTTACGAGCAGTACTTC.

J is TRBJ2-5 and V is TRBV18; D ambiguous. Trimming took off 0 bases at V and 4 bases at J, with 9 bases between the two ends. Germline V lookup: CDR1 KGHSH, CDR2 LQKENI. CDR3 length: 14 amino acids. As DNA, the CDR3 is TGTGCCAGCTCACCACCGGTGGGCCGAGAGACCCAGTACTTC. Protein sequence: CASSPPVGRETQYF.

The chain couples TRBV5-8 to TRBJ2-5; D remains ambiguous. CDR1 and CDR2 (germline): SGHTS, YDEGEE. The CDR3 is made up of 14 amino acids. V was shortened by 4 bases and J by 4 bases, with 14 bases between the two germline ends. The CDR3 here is CASSPGRSVETQYF. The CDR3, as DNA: TGTGCCAGCAGCCCTGGTCGAAGCGTAGAGACCCAGTACTTC.

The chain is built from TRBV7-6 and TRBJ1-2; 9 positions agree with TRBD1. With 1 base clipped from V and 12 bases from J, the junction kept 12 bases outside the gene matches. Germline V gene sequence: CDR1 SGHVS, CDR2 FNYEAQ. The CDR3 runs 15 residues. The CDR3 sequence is CASSLGRGTGRIHTF. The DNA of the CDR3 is TGTGCCAGCAGCTTAGGGCGTGGGACAGGGAGAATACACACCTTC.

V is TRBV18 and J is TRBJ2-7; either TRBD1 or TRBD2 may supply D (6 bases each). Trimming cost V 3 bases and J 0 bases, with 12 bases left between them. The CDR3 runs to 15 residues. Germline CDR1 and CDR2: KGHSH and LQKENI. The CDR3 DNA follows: TGTGCCAGCTCACCCCGGGGGCCCCCCTCCTACGAGCAGTACTTC. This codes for CASSPRGPPSYEQYF.

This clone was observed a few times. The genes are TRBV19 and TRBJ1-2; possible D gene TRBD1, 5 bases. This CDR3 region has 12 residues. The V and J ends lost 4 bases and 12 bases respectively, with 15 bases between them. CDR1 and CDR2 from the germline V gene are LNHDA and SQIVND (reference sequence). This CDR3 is CASSTSPTGHTF. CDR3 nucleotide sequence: TGTGCCAGTAGTACCTCTCCGACGGGACACACCTTC.

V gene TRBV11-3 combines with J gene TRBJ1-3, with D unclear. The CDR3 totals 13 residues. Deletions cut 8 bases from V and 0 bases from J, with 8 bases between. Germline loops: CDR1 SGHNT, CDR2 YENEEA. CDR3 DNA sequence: TGTGCCAGCCCTCTGACCTCTGGAAACACCATATATTTT. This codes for CASPLTSGNTIYF.

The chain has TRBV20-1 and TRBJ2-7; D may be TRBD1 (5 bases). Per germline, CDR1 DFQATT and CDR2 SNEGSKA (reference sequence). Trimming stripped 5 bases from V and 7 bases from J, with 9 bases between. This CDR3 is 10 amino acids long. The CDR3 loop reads CSARQGEQYF. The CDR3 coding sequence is TGCAGTGCTCGGCAGGGAGAGCAGTACTTC.

The CDR3 loop reads CASSSGQVREAFF. The CDR3 DNA sequence: TGTGCCAGCAGTTCGGGACAGGTACGAGAAGCTTTCTTT. The chain combines TRBV6-2 or TRBV6-3 with TRBJ1-1; 8 nucleotides line up with TRBD1. CDR3 size: 13 residues. V gave up 4 bases and J gave up 8 bases; unmatched junction bases: 6. Germline CDR1 MNHEY, CDR2 SVGEGT.

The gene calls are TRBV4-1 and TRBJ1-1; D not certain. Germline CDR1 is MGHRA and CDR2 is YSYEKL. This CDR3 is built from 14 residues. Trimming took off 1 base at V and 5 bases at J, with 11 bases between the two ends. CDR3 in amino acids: CASSQGPPGTEAFF. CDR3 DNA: TGCGCCAGCAGCCAAGGTCCACCAGGAACTGAAGCTTTCTTT.

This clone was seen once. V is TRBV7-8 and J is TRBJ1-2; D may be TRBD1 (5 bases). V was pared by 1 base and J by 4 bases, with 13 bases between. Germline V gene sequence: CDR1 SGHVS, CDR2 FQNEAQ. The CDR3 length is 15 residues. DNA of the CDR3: TGTGCCAGCAGCTTAGATTTCGGGGCTTCCTATGGCTACACCTTC. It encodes CASSLDFGASYGYTF.

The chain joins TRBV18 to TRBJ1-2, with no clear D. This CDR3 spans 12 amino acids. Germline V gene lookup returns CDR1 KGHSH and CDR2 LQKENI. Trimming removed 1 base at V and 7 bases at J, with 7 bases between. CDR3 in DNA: TGTGCCAGCTCACCACGACAAGGTGGCTACACCTTC. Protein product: CASSPRQGGYTF. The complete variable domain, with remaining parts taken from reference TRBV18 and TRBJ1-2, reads NAGVMQNPRHLVRRRGQEARLRCSPMKGHSHVYWYRQLPEEGLKFMVYLQKENIIDESGMPKERFSAEFPKEGPSILRIQQVVRGDSAAYFCASSPRQGGYTFGSGTRLTVV.

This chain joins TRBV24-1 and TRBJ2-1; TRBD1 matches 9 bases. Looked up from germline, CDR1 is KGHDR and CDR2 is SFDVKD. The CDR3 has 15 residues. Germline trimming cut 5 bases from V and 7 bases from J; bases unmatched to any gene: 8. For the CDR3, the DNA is TGTGCCACCAGTGTCCCAGGACAGGGGAAAAATGAGCAGTTCTTC. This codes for CATSVPGQGKNEQFF.

The CDR3 sequence: CASSLQNTEAFF. The DNA for the CDR3 is TGCGCCAGCAGCTTACAGAACACTGAAGCTTTCTTT. V is TRBV5-1 and J is TRBJ1-1; D is unclear. The CDR3 spans 12 residues. The germline V and J ends were trimmed by 2 bases and 1 base, with 3 bases remaining between them. CDR1 and CDR2 (germline): SGHRS, YFSETQ.

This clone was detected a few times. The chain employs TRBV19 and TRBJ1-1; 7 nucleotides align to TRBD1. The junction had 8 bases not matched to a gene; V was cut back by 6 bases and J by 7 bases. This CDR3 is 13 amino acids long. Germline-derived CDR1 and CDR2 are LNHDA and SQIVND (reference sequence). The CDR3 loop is CASSARQGDEAFF. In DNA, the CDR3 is TGTGCCAGTAGCGCAAGACAGGGCGATGAAGCTTTCTTT.

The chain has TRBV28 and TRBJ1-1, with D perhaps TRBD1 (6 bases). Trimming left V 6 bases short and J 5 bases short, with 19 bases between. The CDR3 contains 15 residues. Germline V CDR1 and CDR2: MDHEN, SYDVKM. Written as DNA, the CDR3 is TGTGCCAGCAGAAAGAGGGGGACCCCTGAGACTGAAGCTTTCTTT. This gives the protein CASRKRGTPETEAFF.

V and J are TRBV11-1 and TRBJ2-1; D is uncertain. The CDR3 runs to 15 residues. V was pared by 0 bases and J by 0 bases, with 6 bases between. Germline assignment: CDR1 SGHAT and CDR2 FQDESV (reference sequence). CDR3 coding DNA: TGTGCCAGCAGCTTAGCTAGGAGCTCCTACAATGAGCAGTTCTTC. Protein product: CASSLARSSYNEQFF.

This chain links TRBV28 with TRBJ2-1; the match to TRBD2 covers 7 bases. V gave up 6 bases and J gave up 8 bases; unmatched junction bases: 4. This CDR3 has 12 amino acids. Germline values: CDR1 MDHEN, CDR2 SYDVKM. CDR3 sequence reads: CASSQGLDEQFF. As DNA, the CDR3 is TGTGCCAGCAGCCAAGGACTAGATGAGCAGTTCTTC.

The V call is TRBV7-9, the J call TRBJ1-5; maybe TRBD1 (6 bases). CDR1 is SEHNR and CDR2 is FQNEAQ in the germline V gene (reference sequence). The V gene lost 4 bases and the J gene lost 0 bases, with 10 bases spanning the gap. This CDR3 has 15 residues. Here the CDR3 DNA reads TGTGCCAGCAGCTCCTCAGGGGATAGCAATCAGCCCCAGCATTTT. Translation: CASSSSGDSNQPQHF. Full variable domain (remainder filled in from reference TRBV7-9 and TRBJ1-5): DTGVSQNPRHKITKRGQNVTFRCDPISEHNRLYWYRQTLGQGPEFLTYFQNEAQLEKSRLLSDRFSAERPKGSFSTLEIQRTEQGDSAMYLCASSSSGDSNQPQHFGDGTRLSIL.

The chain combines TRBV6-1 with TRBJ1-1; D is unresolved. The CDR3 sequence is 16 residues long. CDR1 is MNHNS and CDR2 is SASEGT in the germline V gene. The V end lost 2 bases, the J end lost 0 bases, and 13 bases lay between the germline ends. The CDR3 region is CASSESKGALNTEAFF. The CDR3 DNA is TGTGCCAGCAGTGAAAGTAAGGGAGCCCTGAACACTGAAGCTTTCTTT.